The clone carrying this TCR beta chain was detected once. These data are taken from a study of T cell responses to AZD1222 COVID-19 vaccine. This CDR3 comprises 14 residues. Per germline, CDR1 LNHDA and CDR2 SQIVND (reference sequence). Trimming at V came to 7 bases and at J to 3 bases, leaving 7 bases not matched to a gene. TCRdb's copy holds only in-frame clones and misses some; the assay was immunoSEQ multiplex PCR. This table has around 140,000 clones, more than 75% appearing once. The material sequenced was peripheral blood, taken on day 0 of AZD1222 vaccination. The chain links TRBV19 to TRBJ1-2; 8 bases map to TRBD1. The source is an adult in good health. CDR3 sequence: CASKAGGRDYGYTF. The CDR3 DNA sequence: TGTGCCAGTAAAGCAGGGGGCAGGGACTATGGCTACACCTTC.